These 3 T cell receptor beta chains originate from one sample sequenced in a study of blood T cells in healthy people across ages (dated by TCRdb to the mid-2010s). Library preparation was by 5' RACE. These reads were obtained on an Illumina HiSeq 2500. A second PCR of about 6 to 12 cycles was run with a J-beta primer mix and a sample-barcoded 5' primer. The public sequencing data were trimmed at Q25 with fastp and processed into clonotypes with MiXCR by TCRdb, which kept only in-frame beta chains. When rows share a CDR3 protein, they turn into one entry using the most common DNA and genes. Here the sample has 1.4 million or so distinct CDR3 sequences; 42% occur a single time. The top ten hold under 5% of the sample. Sequencing was done on a sample of blood. The receptors originated from a young woman in good health.

The chain uses TRBV5-1 and TRBJ2-6; 13 bases are a match to TRBD2. This CDR3 has 17 residues. The germline V gene encodes CDR1 SGHRS and CDR2 YFSETQ. V was clipped by 4 bases and J by 1 base; unmatched bases: 2. The CDR3 DNA sequence: TGCGCCAGCAGCACGGGACTAGCGGGGTCTGGGGCCAACGTCCTGACTTTC. Residues: CASSTGLAGSGANVLTF.

V usage is TRBV11-2 and J usage is TRBJ2-3; TRBD2 matches at 11 bases. Germline loops: CDR1 SGHAT, CDR2 FQNNGV. This CDR3 region has 17 residues. V shed 6 bases and J 0 bases; nucleotides not matched to a gene: 8. CDR3 sequence: CASRRKLAGESTDTQYF. In DNA form, the CDR3 reads TGTGCCAGCAGACGTAAACTAGCGGGGGAAAGCACAGATACGCAGTATTTT.

This clonotype was seen only a few times. The chain has TRBV28 and TRBJ1-6; no clear D gene. CDR3 length equals 13 residues. Trimming cost V 6 bases and J 10 bases, with 13 bases left between them. In germline, CDR1 is MDHEN, CDR2 SYDVKM. The CDR3 protein is CASSHQWESPLHF. The CDR3 region has the DNA TGTGCCAGCAGCCATCAATGGGAGTCACCCCTCCACTTT.